Below, 11 T cell receptor beta chains from the same sample are listed, as sequenced in a study of beta chain features in type 1 diabetes. The isolated RNA, all of it, was reverse transcribed, so expressed TCRB transcripts were what got sequenced. TCRdb keeps only in-frame clones here, not all; method: immunoSEQ multiplex PCR. Here the sample spans under 350,000 clones, around 24% being singletons. Study-level results: Moderate but significant shortening of TCRB CDR3s was recorded in all four CD4+ subsets from Type 1 diabetes patients.

The antigens for these receptors are not known. The sequenced sample consisted of naive CD4+ T cells from blood. The receptors were gathered from a woman aged 25 to 39 with type 1 diabetes.

In this sample, this clone turned up once. V is TRBV30 and J is TRBJ2-7; 9 nucleotides line up with TRBD2. CDR3 length: 13 amino acids. V was clipped by 3 bases and J by 2 bases; unmatched bases: 2. CDR1 and CDR2 from the germline V gene are GTSNPN and SVGIG (reference sequence). CDR3 sequence: CAWRPSGTYEQYF. The CDR3 region has the DNA TGTGCCTGGAGACCTAGCGGGACCTACGAGCAGTACTTC.

The J gene is TRBJ2-2, the V gene TRBV5-1; D possibly corresponds to TRBD2 (6 bases). The ends were cut back, 4 bases at V and 3 bases at J, with 16 bases in the middle. The CDR3 has 16 residues. Germline loops: CDR1 SGHRS, CDR2 YFSETQ. The CDR3 sequence: CASSPSAAGHTGELFF. For the CDR3, the DNA is TGCGCCAGCAGCCCCTCCGCCGCGGGACACACCGGGGAGCTGTTTTTT.

This clone has just one count. The V gene is TRBV2, the J gene TRBJ2-1; 12 nucleotides agree with TRBD2. In germline, CDR1 is SNHLY, CDR2 FYNNEI. With V trimmed by 7 bases and J by 4 bases, 5 bases remained unmatched. This CDR3 contains 15 residues. This CDR3 is CASTYGTSGYNEQFF. The CDR3, as DNA: TGTGCCAGCACATATGGGACTAGCGGGTACAATGAGCAGTTCTTC. The variable domain in full, with the rest retrieved from reference TRBV2 and TRBJ2-1, is EPEVTQTPSHQVTQMGQEVILRCVPISNHLYFYWYRQILGQKVEFLVSFYNNEISEKSEIFDDQFSVERPDGSNFTLKIRSTKLEDSAMYFCASTYGTSGYNEQFFGPGTRLTVL.

The CDR3 nucleotides are TGTGCCAGCAGCTTGGAAGGGGGCGCGGTCGGCTACACCTTC. Translating it yields CASSLEGGAVGYTF. This chain connects TRBV5-4 to TRBJ1-2; 7 nucleotides line up with TRBD1. CDR1 SGHNT and CDR2 YYREEE come from the germline V gene (reference sequence). CDR3 length: 14 residues. V lost 0 bases and J lost 8; bases outside the gene matches: 7.

The V and J genes are TRBV11-3 and TRBJ2-5, with 7 bases lining up with TRBD2. Losses at the gene ends were 3 bases for V and 1 base for J; bases not matched to a gene: 8. The CDR3 length is 16 residues. Germline V CDR1 and CDR2: SGHNT, YENEEA. CDR3 nucleotide sequence: TGTGCCAGCAGCTTGGCACTAGCGACCTTCCAAGAGACCCAGTACTTC. Amino acid sequence: CASSLALATFQETQYF.

This clone showed up just a few times. V usage is TRBV19 and J usage is TRBJ2-1; the match to TRBD2 covers 11 bases. V gave up 4 bases and J gave up 5 bases; unmatched junction bases: 7. CDR1 and CDR2 from the germline V gene are LNHDA and SQIVND (reference sequence). This CDR3 comprises 16 residues. The CDR3 loop reads CASSNALAGVDNEQFF. CDR3 bases: TGTGCCAGTAGTAACGCACTAGCGGGAGTAGACAATGAGCAGTTCTTC.

J is TRBJ2-3 and V is TRBV18; TRBD1 matches at 7 bases. Trimming removed 3 bases from V and 2 bases from J; junction bases left unmatched: 2. This CDR3 comprises 14 residues. Germline CDR1 and CDR2: KGHSH and LQKENI. CDR3 sequence (DNA): TGTGCCAGCTCACCGGGGACAGACACAGATACGCAGTATTTT. Translation: CASSPGTDTDTQYF.

This chain links TRBV28 with TRBJ2-3; 12 bases are a match to TRBD1. There are 16 residues in the CDR3. V gave up 5 bases and J gave up 7 bases; unmatched junction bases: 10. The germline V gene encodes CDR1 MDHEN and CDR2 SYDVKM. CDR3 protein: CASSPDPGQGAYTQYF. DNA of the CDR3: TGTGCCAGCAGTCCAGATCCGGGACAGGGGGCGTATACGCAGTATTTT.

CDR3 nucleotides: TGTGCCTGGAGTGTAGGCCTAGCGTCCTACGAGCAGTACTTC. Amino acid sequence: CAWSVGLASYEQYF. The V call is TRBV30, the J call TRBJ2-7; D is possibly TRBD2 (6 bases). This CDR3 has 14 amino acids. Looked up from germline, CDR1 is GTSNPN and CDR2 is SVGIG (reference sequence). Trimming pared 0 bases from V and 1 base from J, leaving 10 bases between.

This rearrangement joins TRBV15 to TRBJ2-5, with TRBD1 matching 9 bases. V shed 0 bases, J shed 5 bases, and the junction held 13 bases outside the gene matches. CDR1 LNHNV and CDR2 YYDKDF come from the germline V gene (reference sequence). The CDR3 covers 18 residues. The CDR3 coding sequence is TGTGCCACCAGCAGAGAGGGCCCCTTAACAGGGGGCAGGGAGACCCAGTACTTC. It yields the protein CATSREGPLTGGRETQYF.

This clone was picked up a small number of times. The rearrangement joins TRBV5-1 to TRBJ2-1; the match to TRBD2 covers 10 bases. This CDR3 is 15 amino acids long. J was trimmed by 3 bases and V by 4 bases; bases with no gene match: 4. CDR1 SGHRS and CDR2 YFSETQ come from the germline V gene. The chain's CDR3 is CASSGGTSVYNEQFF. CDR3 DNA: TGCGCCAGCAGCGGAGGGACTAGCGTCTACAATGAGCAGTTCTTC.